This entry features one T cell receptor (beta chain) sequence. This sample was included in a study of human T cells and chemical hapten exposure. V lost 6 bases to trimming and J lost 4 bases, with 13 bases between them. Looked up from germline, CDR1 is LNHDA and CDR2 is SQIVND (reference sequence). The CDR3 consists of 14 residues. Original analysis: The number of TCRs in each sample had a median of about 96,000 and spanned about 23,224 to 690,600. TCRdb called the RACE reads again in MiXCR, with one record for every CDR3 protein. TCRdb's processing, not the study's, gives the V and J calls here. The table lists over 45,000 distinct CDR3 sequences, 4.3% of them singletons. Time point denoted: healthy volunteer bleed at 2 weeks. The template was total RNA from unfractionated whole blood.

This receptor was taken from a female donor in good health. Some clones in this sample may be carry-over from other donors' samples. The chain couples TRBV19 to TRBJ1-5; TRBD1 might be the D (6 bases). The sample was whole blood. The CDR3 is CASRPRDINQPQHF. The CDR3 DNA is TGTGCCAGTAGACCCCGGGACATAAATCAGCCCCAGCATTTT.